Listed below are T cell receptor beta chains from one sample, sequenced in a study of T cells after yellow fever vaccination. MiXCR was run by TCRdb on the 5' RACE reads, yielding one entry per CDR3 protein. Among 450,000 to 600,000 distinct CDR3 sequences, less than 15% were seen once, and the ten largest hold more than 13%. The input for sequencing was PBMCs, taken on the day of the yellow fever booster vaccination. The receptors originated from a man in his thirties or forties who received the YFV17D yellow fever vaccine. Each CDR3 is given with its conserved first and last residue. Fields, in order: clone size, J gene, V gene, D gene, CDR3 protein, CDR3 DNA. D genes are given only for firm matches. A row's size may be missing; if present it is once, few, many or a size class.

abundance: few
j_gene: TRBJ1-2
v_gene: TRBV5-1
d_gene: -
CDR3aa: CASSLTGHHGYTF
CDR3nt: TGCGCCAGCAGCCTAACGGGACACCACGGCTACACCTTC

abundance: -
j_gene: TRBJ2-6
v_gene: TRBV7-9
d_gene: TRBD1
CDR3aa: CASSRGQGRTGANVLTF
CDR3nt: TGTGCCAGCAGCCGGGGACAGGGAAGGACTGGGGCCAACGTCCTGACTTTC

abundance: -
j_gene: TRBJ2-2
v_gene: TRBV19
d_gene: -
CDR3aa: CATQEEGRDTGELFF
CDR3nt: TGTGCCACCCAGGAGGAGGGCCGGGACACCGGGGAGCTGTTTTTT

abundance: few
j_gene: TRBJ2-1
v_gene: TRBV6-1
d_gene: TRBD2
CDR3aa: CASSESSGSFYNEQFF
CDR3nt: TGTGCCAGCAGTGAGAGTAGCGGGAGCTTCTACAATGAGCAGTTCTTC

abundance: few
j_gene: TRBJ2-7
v_gene: TRBV7-9
d_gene: -
CDR3aa: CASSLVTGPYEQYF
CDR3nt: TGTGCCAGCAGCTTAGTTACGGGACCCTACGAGCAGTACTTC

abundance: few
j_gene: TRBJ1-1
v_gene: TRBV7-9
d_gene: -
CDR3aa: CASSFLRTTNTEAFF
CDR3nt: TGTGCCAGCAGCTTTCTGCGGACAACGAACACTGAAGCTTTCTTT

abundance: -
j_gene: TRBJ1-1
v_gene: TRBV5-1
d_gene: TRBD1
CDR3aa: CASSITGEGTEAFF
CDR3nt: TGCGCCAGCAGCATCACAGGGGAGGGGACTGAAGCTTTCTTT

abundance: few
j_gene: TRBJ2-7
v_gene: TRBV6-2/TRBV6-3
d_gene: TRBD1
CDR3aa: CASSLTTGLSSYEQYF
CDR3nt: TGTGCCAGCAGCCTTACGACAGGGTTGAGCTCCTACGAGCAGTACTTC

abundance: few
j_gene: TRBJ2-1
v_gene: TRBV5-1
d_gene: TRBD2
CDR3aa: CASSSGLAAFSYNEQFF
CDR3nt: TGCGCCAGCAGCTCCGGACTAGCGGCTTTCTCCTACAATGAGCAGTTCTTC

abundance: few
j_gene: TRBJ2-1
v_gene: TRBV20-1
d_gene: TRBD2
CDR3aa: CSAGAGGPNEQFF
CDR3nt: TGCAGTGCAGGCGCGGGAGGTCCCAATGAGCAGTTCTTC

abundance: -
j_gene: TRBJ2-1
v_gene: TRBV7-2
d_gene: -
CDR3aa: CASSLARTAYNEQFF
CDR3nt: TGTGCCAGCAGCTTAGCACGGACCGCTTACAATGAGCAGTTCTTC

abundance: -
j_gene: TRBJ2-3
v_gene: TRBV6-5
d_gene: -
CDR3aa: CASNRPTDTQYF
CDR3nt: TGTGCCAGCAACAGGCCCACAGATACGCAGTATTTT

abundance: -
j_gene: TRBJ2-1
v_gene: TRBV4-2
d_gene: TRBD2
CDR3aa: CSSSPGTSGRPHNEQFF
CDR3nt: TGTTCCAGCAGCCCCGGGACTAGCGGGAGGCCCCACAATGAGCAGTTCTTC

abundance: -
j_gene: TRBJ2-3
v_gene: TRBV10-2
d_gene: TRBD2
CDR3aa: CASSASGRTDTQYF
CDR3nt: TGCGCCAGCAGCGCTAGCGGGAGGACAGATACGCAGTATTTT

abundance: few
j_gene: TRBJ2-1
v_gene: TRBV20-1
d_gene: TRBD2
CDR3aa: CSAGLASSSYNEQFF
CDR3nt: TGCAGTGCTGGACTAGCTTCAAGCTCCTACAATGAGCAGTTCTTC

abundance: few
j_gene: TRBJ2-1
v_gene: TRBV10-2
d_gene: -
CDR3aa: CASLRVVTNEQFF
CDR3nt: TGCGCCAGCTTAAGAGTAGTGACCAATGAGCAGTTCTTC

abundance: -
j_gene: TRBJ2-1
v_gene: TRBV27
d_gene: -
CDR3aa: CASTQIGSYNEQFF
CDR3nt: TGTGCCAGCACTCAAATCGGCTCCTACAATGAGCAGTTCTTC

abundance: few
j_gene: TRBJ2-1
v_gene: TRBV27
d_gene: -
CDR3aa: CASKRGDVPPYNEQFF
CDR3nt: TGTGCCAGCAAGAGGGGAGATGTGCCTCCCTACAATGAGCAGTTCTTC

abundance: few
j_gene: TRBJ2-2
v_gene: TRBV20-1
d_gene: -
CDR3aa: CSANSGRIHGELFF
CDR3nt: TGCAGTGCCAATTCCGGACGGATTCACGGGGAGCTGTTTTTT

abundance: -
j_gene: TRBJ2-1
v_gene: TRBV19
d_gene: TRBD1
CDR3aa: CASSGGGTGGTEQFF
CDR3nt: TGTGCCAGTAGTGGGGGGGGGACAGGGGGTACTGAGCAGTTCTTC

abundance: few
j_gene: TRBJ2-7
v_gene: TRBV15
d_gene: TRBD1
CDR3aa: CATSRDGINRGSEQYF
CDR3nt: TGTGCCACCAGCAGAGATGGGATCAACAGGGGATCCGAGCAGTACTTC

abundance: few
j_gene: TRBJ2-3
v_gene: TRBV5-4
d_gene: -
CDR3aa: CASSFRESLDTQYF
CDR3nt: TGTGCCAGCAGCTTCAGAGAGTCGTTAGATACGCAGTATTTT

abundance: -
j_gene: TRBJ2-1
v_gene: TRBV5-4
d_gene: TRBD2
CDR3aa: CASSPSGRASDEQFF
CDR3nt: TGTGCCAGCAGCCCTAGCGGGAGGGCCTCGGATGAGCAGTTCTTC

abundance: many
j_gene: TRBJ1-5
v_gene: TRBV7-2
d_gene: -
CDR3aa: CASSLRQGNQPQHF
CDR3nt: TGTGCCAGCAGCTTAAGACAGGGCAATCAGCCCCAGCATTTT

abundance: -
j_gene: TRBJ2-7
v_gene: TRBV5-1
d_gene: -
CDR3aa: CASSMNSYEQYF
CDR3nt: TGCGCCAGCAGCATGAACTCCTACGAGCAGTACTTC

abundance: few
j_gene: TRBJ1-1
v_gene: TRBV16
d_gene: TRBD1
CDR3aa: CASSQLTGVTEAFF
CDR3nt: TGTGCCAGCAGCCAGCTGACAGGGGTCACTGAAGCTTTCTTT

abundance: -
j_gene: TRBJ1-2
v_gene: TRBV7-9
d_gene: TRBD1
CDR3aa: CASSPQTTGPKNYGYTF
CDR3nt: TGTGCCAGCAGCCCCCAAACGACAGGGCCTAAGAACTATGGCTACACCTTC

abundance: -
j_gene: TRBJ1-2
v_gene: TRBV18
d_gene: -
CDR3aa: CASSPLSDQGTGYTF
CDR3nt: TGTGCCAGCTCACCACTCTCGGACCAGGGGACCGGCTACACCTTC

abundance: once
j_gene: TRBJ2-7
v_gene: TRBV7-2
d_gene: TRBD2
CDR3aa: CASSFGLASGYYEQYF
CDR3nt: TGTGCCAGCAGCTTTGGTTTGGCTAGCGGATACTACGAGCAGTACTTC

abundance: few
j_gene: TRBJ2-2
v_gene: TRBV20-1
d_gene: -
CDR3aa: CSARSPDTGELFF
CDR3nt: TGCAGTGCTAGATCTCCGGACACCGGGGAGCTGTTTTTT

abundance: few
j_gene: TRBJ2-3
v_gene: TRBV5-1
d_gene: TRBD1
CDR3aa: CASSFTGGGLADTQYF
CDR3nt: TGCGCCAGCAGCTTTACAGGGGGCGGACTCGCAGATACGCAGTATTTT

abundance: few
j_gene: TRBJ2-1
v_gene: TRBV6-2/TRBV6-3
d_gene: TRBD1
CDR3aa: CASLGQGAYNEQFF
CDR3nt: TGTGCCAGCCTGGGACAGGGGGCCTACAATGAGCAGTTCTTC

abundance: -
j_gene: TRBJ2-3
v_gene: TRBV7-2
d_gene: -
CDR3aa: CASSPSIALGTDTQYF
CDR3nt: TGTGCCAGCAGCCCGAGCATCGCGCTGGGGACAGATACGCAGTATTTT

abundance: -
j_gene: TRBJ1-2
v_gene: TRBV4-2
d_gene: -
CDR3aa: CASRQIGRNYGYTF
CDR3nt: TGTGCCAGCAGACAGATAGGGCGTAACTATGGCTACACCTTC

abundance: -
j_gene: TRBJ2-7
v_gene: TRBV7-9
d_gene: -
CDR3aa: CASSLPGVLHEQYF
CDR3nt: TGTGCCAGCAGCTTACCAGGCGTTCTCCACGAGCAGTACTTC

abundance: -
j_gene: TRBJ2-7
v_gene: TRBV6-2/TRBV6-3
d_gene: -
CDR3aa: CASSYLTVSTYEQYF
CDR3nt: TGTGCCAGCAGTTACCTGACCGTTTCAACCTACGAGCAGTACTTC

abundance: few
j_gene: TRBJ2-7
v_gene: TRBV4-3
d_gene: TRBD1
CDR3aa: CASSEHLDRSYEQYF
CDR3nt: TGCGCCAGCAGCGAACACTTGGACAGGTCCTACGAGCAGTACTTC

abundance: -
j_gene: TRBJ1-1
v_gene: TRBV18
d_gene: -
CDR3aa: CASSPRGGSTEAFF
CDR3nt: TGTGCCAGCTCACCGAGGGGGGGGTCGACTGAAGCTTTCTTT

abundance: -
j_gene: TRBJ1-6
v_gene: TRBV7-9
d_gene: -
CDR3aa: CASGPRGANSPLHF
CDR3nt: TGTGCCAGCGGCCCCCGAGGGGCGAATTCACCCCTCCACTTT

abundance: -
j_gene: TRBJ2-4
v_gene: TRBV12-3/TRBV12-4
d_gene: TRBD1
CDR3aa: CASSLGTVNIQYF
CDR3nt: TGTGCCAGCAGTTTGGGGACAGTAAACATTCAGTACTTC

abundance: many
j_gene: TRBJ2-1
v_gene: TRBV9
d_gene: -
CDR3aa: CASPGVCNEQFF
CDR3nt: TGTGCCAGCCCGGGAGTGTGCAATGAGCAGTTCTTC

abundance: -
j_gene: TRBJ2-7
v_gene: TRBV6-2/TRBV6-3
d_gene: -
CDR3aa: CASSPSGANLYEQYF
CDR3nt: TGTGCCAGCAGTCCAAGCGGAGCGAACCTCTACGAGCAGTACTTC

abundance: few
j_gene: TRBJ2-1
v_gene: TRBV9
d_gene: -
CDR3aa: CASSAHPVPNEQFF
CDR3nt: TGTGCCAGCAGCGCTCACCCAGTGCCCAATGAGCAGTTCTTC

abundance: -
j_gene: TRBJ1-5
v_gene: TRBV28
d_gene: -
CDR3aa: CASSSFARDNQPQHF
CDR3nt: TGTGCCAGCAGTTCATTCGCCAGGGACAATCAGCCCCAGCATTTT

abundance: -
j_gene: TRBJ2-7
v_gene: TRBV27
d_gene: TRBD2
CDR3aa: CASSLSGGRAFWEQYF
CDR3nt: TGTGCCAGCAGCCTGTCGGGGGGGAGGGCCTTCTGGGAGCAGTACTTC

abundance: few
j_gene: TRBJ1-6
v_gene: TRBV6-2/TRBV6-3
d_gene: -
CDR3aa: CASITREDSPLHF
CDR3nt: TGTGCCAGCATTACCAGGGAGGATTCACCCCTCCACTTT

abundance: -
j_gene: TRBJ2-1
v_gene: TRBV5-5
d_gene: TRBD1
CDR3aa: CASSWGQGTEQFF
CDR3nt: TGTGCCAGCAGCTGGGGACAGGGGACTGAGCAGTTCTTC

abundance: few
j_gene: TRBJ2-3
v_gene: TRBV2
d_gene: TRBD2
CDR3aa: CASRELAGGPNTQYF
CDR3nt: TGTGCCAGCAGGGAACTAGCGGGAGGGCCGAATACGCAGTATTTT

abundance: few
j_gene: TRBJ2-2
v_gene: TRBV5-1
d_gene: TRBD2
CDR3aa: CASSPGLAGPHKTGELFF
CDR3nt: TGCGCCAGCAGCCCTGGACTAGCGGGTCCCCACAAGACCGGGGAGCTGTTTTTT